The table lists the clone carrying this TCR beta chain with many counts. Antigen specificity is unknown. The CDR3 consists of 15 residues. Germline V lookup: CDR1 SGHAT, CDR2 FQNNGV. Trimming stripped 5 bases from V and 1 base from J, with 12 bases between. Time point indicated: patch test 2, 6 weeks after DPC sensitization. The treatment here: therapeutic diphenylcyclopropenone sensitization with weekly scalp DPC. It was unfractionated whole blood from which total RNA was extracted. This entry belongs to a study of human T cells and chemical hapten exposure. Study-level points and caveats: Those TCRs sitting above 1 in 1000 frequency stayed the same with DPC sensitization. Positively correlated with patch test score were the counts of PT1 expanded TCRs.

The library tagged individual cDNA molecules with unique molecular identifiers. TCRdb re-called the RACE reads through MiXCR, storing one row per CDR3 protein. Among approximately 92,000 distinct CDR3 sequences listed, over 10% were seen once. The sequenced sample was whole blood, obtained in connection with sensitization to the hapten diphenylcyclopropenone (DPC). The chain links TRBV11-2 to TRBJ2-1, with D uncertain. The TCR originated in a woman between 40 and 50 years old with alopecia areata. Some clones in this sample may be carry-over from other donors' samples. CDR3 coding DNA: TGTGCCAGCAGCCCCCGAGTTGGGTCCTACAATGAGCAGTTCTTC. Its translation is CASSPRVGSYNEQFF.